A single TCR beta chain is shown here with its context. V lost 4 bases to trimming and J lost 4 bases, with 11 bases between them. This CDR3 region has 13 residues. The germline gives CDR1 MNHEY, CDR2 SVGAGI. Authors' data handling: By means of reference gene primer amplification, nucleated cell counts were estimated. Clones were read by immunoSEQ multiplex PCR, and TCRdb kept only the in-frame ones, dropping some. V and J calls and clone size are given by that table; D and trimming were obtained from the DNA. The data contain 150,000 to 200,000 clones, approximately 91% of them singletons. These data come from a study of blood T cell repertoires in COVID-19. Looking at the study overall: Acute and convalescent COVID-19 samples came from the United States, Italy and Spain.

The sequence was obtained from a man between 18 and 29 years old with acute or convalescent COVID-19. The specimen was peripheral blood. J is TRBJ2-7 and V is TRBV6-5, with a possible D match to TRBD2 (6 bases). The CDR3, as DNA: TGTGCCAGCAGTTCCCCGGGACTTTACGAGCAGTACTTC. This translates into CASSSPGLYEQYF.